A selection of T cell receptor beta chains follows, all from one sample in a study of OX40 agonist ivuxolimab in advanced cancers. The method was immunoSEQ multiplex PCR; TCRdb's version includes in-frame clones alone and lacks a portion of them. This sample carries about 110,000 clones, roughly nine tenths of them seen once, and the ten largest clones take 0.25% to 0.3%. This specimen consisted of CD4+ or CD8+ T cells sorted from blood, obtained in a trial of the OX40 agonist ivuxolimab. The receptors derive from an adult with an advanced solid tumor such as melanoma, head and neck, liver or kidney cancer. The CDR3 runs from the conserved cysteine through the conserved F or W.

>TRBV5-8|TRBJ2-2
CASTTRANTGELFF
>TRBV6-5|TRBJ2-5
CASSTGTGVETQYF
>TRBV9|TRBJ2-7
CASSVDTGREQYF
>TRBV5-1|TRBJ2-3
CASSGAQNTDTQYF
>TRBV10-3|TRBJ1-1
CAISGSDRVNTEAFF
>TRBV6-6|TRBJ1-2
CASSGQAIGYTF
>TRBV4-3|TRBJ2-4
CASSHRQGIQYF
>TRBV6-1|TRBJ2-5
CASSESRDPKLKYF
>TRBV9|TRBJ1-5
CASSVTAGSNQPQHF
>TRBV6-1|TRBJ1-5
CASSEVQYQPQHF
>TRBV4-3|TRBJ2-6
CASSTGVFSGANVLTF
>TRBV7-2|TRBJ2-7
CASSLAGLSSYEQYF
>TRBV20-1|TRBJ2-5
CSASPEETQYF
>TRBV28|TRBJ2-3
CASSFYTSTGQNPTDTQYF
>TRBV19|TRBJ1-3
CASTPTDSSGNTIYF
>TRBV28|TRBJ1-5
CASSFSDRAEQPQHF
>TRBV18|TRBJ1-1
CASSPEAVGNTEAFF
>TRBV6-6|TRBJ2-5
CASSSQETQYF
>TRBV5-4|TRBJ1-2
CASSLAGGGNGYTF
>TRBV19|TRBJ2-3
CASSTLALTDTQYF
>TRBV6-5|TRBJ1-2
CASRGQQRDTF
>TRBV29-1|TRBJ1-1
CSVSGSSDTEAFF
>TRBV25-1|TRBJ2-1
CASSEYSANEQFF